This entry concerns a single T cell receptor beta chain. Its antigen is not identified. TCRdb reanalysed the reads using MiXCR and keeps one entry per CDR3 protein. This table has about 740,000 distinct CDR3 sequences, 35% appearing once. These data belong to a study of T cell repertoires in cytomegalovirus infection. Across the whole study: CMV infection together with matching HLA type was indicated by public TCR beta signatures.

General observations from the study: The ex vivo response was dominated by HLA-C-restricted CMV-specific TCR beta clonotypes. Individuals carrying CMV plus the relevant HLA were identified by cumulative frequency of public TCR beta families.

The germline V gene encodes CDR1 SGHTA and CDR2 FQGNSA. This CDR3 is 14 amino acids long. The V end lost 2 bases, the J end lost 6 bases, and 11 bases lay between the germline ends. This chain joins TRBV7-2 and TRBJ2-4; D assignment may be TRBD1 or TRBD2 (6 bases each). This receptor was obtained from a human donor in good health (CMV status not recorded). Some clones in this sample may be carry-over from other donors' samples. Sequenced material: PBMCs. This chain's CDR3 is CASSLRGPGNIQYF. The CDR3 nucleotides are TGTGCCAGCAGCTTACGGGGGCCTGGAAACATTCAGTACTTC.